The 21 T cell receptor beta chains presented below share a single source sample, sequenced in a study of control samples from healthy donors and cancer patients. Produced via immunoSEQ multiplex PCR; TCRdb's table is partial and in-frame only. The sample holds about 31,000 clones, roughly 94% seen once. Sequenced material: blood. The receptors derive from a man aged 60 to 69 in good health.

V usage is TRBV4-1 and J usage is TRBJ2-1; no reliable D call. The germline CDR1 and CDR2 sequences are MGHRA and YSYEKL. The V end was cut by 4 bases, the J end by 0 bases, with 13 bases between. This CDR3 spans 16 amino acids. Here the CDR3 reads CASSPRPNYSYNEQFF. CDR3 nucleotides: TGCGCCAGCAGCCCCAGGCCGAACTACTCCTACAATGAGCAGTTCTTC.

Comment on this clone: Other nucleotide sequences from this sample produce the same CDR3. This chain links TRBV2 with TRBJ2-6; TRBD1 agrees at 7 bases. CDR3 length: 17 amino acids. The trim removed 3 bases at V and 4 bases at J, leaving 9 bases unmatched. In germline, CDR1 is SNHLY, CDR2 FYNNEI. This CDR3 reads CASSELGGMGGANVLTF. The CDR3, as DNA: TGTGCCAGCAGTGAGTTAGGGGGCATGGGGGGGGCCAACGTCCTGACTTTC.

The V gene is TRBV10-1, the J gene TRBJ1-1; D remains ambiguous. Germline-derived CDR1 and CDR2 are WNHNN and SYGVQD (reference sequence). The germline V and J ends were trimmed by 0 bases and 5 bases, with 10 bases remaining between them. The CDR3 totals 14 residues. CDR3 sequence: CASSESAGWTEAFF. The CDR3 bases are TGCGCCAGCAGTGAGTCGGCGGGGTGGACTGAAGCTTTCTTT.

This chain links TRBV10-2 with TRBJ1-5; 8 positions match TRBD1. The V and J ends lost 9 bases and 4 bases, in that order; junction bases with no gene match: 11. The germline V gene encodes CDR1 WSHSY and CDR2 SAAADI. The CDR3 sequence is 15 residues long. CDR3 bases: TGCGCCAGTCAGGGGGCGCGCGGGGTTAATCAGCCCCAGCATTTT. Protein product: CASQGARGVNQPQHF.

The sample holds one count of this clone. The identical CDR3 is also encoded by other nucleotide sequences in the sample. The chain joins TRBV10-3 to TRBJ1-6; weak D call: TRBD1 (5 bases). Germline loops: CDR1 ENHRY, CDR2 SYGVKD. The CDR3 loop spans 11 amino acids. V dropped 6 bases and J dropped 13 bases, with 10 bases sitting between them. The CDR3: CAIRGEGPLHF. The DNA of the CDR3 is TGTGCCATCAGGGGGGAGGGGCCCCTCCACTTT.

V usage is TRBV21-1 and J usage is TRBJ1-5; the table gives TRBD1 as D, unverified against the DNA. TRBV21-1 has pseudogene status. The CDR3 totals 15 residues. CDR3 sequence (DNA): TGTGCCAGCAGCAAACATACAGGGTGCAATCAGCCCCAGCATTTT. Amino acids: CASSKHTGCNQPQHF.

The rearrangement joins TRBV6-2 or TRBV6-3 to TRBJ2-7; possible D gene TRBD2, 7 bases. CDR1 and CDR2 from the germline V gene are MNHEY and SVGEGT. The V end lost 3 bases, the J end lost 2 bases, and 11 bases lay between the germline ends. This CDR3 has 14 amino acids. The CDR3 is CASSYPGGPYEQYF. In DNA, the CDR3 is TGTGCCAGCAGTTATCCCGGGGGGCCCTACGAGCAGTACTTC.

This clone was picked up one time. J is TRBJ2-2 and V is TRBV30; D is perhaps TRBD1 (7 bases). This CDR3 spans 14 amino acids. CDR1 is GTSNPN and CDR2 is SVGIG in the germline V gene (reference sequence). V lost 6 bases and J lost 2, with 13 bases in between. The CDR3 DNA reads TGTGCCTGCGGGGGACAGAGTAACACCGGGGAGCTGTTTTTT. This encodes CACGGQSNTGELFF.

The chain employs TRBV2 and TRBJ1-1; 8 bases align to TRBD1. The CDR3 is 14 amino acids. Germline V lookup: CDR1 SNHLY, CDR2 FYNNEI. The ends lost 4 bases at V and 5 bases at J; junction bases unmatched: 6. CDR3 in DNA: TGTGCCAGCAGTGCTCAGGGGGCAGTGACTGAAGCTTTCTTT. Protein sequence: CASSAQGAVTEAFF.

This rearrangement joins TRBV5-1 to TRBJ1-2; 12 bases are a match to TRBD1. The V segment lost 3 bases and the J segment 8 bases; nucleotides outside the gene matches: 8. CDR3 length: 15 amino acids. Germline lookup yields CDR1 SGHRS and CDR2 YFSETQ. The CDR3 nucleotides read TGCGCCAGCAGCTCCCCGGGACAGGGGGCTTACGGCTACACCTTC. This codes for CASSSPGQGAYGYTF.

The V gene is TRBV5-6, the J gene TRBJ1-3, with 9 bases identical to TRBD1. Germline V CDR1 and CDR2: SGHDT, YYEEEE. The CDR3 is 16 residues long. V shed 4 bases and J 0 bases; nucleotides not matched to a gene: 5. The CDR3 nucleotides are TGTGCCAGCAGCACTAAGGACAGGGGCTCTGGAAACACCATATATTTT. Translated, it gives CASSTKDRGSGNTIYF.

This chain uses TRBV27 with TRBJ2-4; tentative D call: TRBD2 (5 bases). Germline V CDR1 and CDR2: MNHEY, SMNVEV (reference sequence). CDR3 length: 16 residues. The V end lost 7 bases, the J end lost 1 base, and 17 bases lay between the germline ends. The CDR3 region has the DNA TGTGCCAGCACCCAGAGGGTCCGGAGGGCCAAAAACATTCAGTACTTC. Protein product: CASTQRVRRAKNIQYF.

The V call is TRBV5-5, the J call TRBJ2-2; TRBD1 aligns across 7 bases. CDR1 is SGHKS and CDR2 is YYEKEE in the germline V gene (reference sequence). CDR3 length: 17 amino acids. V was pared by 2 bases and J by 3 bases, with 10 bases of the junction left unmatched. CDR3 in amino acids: CASSFDRQGTDTGELFF. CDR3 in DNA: TGTGCCAGCAGCTTTGACCGACAGGGTACGGACACCGGGGAGCTGTTTTTT.

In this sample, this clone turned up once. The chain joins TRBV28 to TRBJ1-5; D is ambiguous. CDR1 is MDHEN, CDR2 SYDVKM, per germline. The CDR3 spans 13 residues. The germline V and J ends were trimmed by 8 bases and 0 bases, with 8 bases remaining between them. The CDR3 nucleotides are TGTGCCAGCGGCCCTTATAGCAATCAGCCCCAGCATTTT. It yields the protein CASGPYSNQPQHF. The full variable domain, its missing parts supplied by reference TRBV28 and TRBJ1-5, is DVKVTQSSRYLVKRTGEKVFLECVQDMDHENMFWYRQDPGLGLRLIYFSYDVKMKEKGDIPEGYSVSREKKERFSLILESASTNQTSMYLCASGPYSNQPQHFGDGTRLSIL.

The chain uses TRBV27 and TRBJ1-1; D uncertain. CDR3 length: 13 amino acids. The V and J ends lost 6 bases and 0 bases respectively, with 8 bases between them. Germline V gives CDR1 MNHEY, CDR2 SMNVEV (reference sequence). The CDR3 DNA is TGTGCCAGCAGCCCTTCGTTGAACACTGAAGCTTTCTTT. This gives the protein CASSPSLNTEAFF.

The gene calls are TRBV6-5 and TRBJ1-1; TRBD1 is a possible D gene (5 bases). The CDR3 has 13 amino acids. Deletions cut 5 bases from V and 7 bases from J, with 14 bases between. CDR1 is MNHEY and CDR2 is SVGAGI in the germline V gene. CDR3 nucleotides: TGTGCCAGCAGTCGAAGCGGGGGAGGTGAAGCTTTCTTT. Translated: CASSRSGGGEAFF.

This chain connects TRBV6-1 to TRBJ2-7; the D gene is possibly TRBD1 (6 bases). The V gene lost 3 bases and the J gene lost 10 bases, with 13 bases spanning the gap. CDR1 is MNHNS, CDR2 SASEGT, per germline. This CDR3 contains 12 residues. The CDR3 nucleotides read TGTGCCAGCAGTGATGCAAACAGGGCACAGTACTTC. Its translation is CASSDANRAQYF.

This chain's CDR3 is CASSIGTDRGPDQPQHF. The DNA for the CDR3 is TGTGCCAGTAGTATAGGTACCGACAGGGGGCCCGATCAGCCCCAGCATTTT. The chain is built from TRBV19 and TRBJ1-5; TRBD1 matches 10 bases. The germline CDR1 and CDR2 sequences are LNHDA and SQIVND (reference sequence). The CDR3 covers 17 residues. With 1 base clipped from V and 5 bases from J, the junction kept 8 bases outside the gene matches. Supplemented by reference TRBV19 and TRBJ1-5, the full variable domain reads DGGITQSPKYLFRKEGQNVTLSCEQNLNHDAMYWYRQDPGQGLRLIYYSQIVNDFQKGDIAEGYSVSREKKESFPLTVTSAQKNPTAFYLCASSIGTDRGPDQPQHFGDGTRLSIL.

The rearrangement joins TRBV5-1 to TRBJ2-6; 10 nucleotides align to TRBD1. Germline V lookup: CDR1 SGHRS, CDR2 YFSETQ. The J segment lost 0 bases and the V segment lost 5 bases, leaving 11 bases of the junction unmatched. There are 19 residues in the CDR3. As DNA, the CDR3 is TGCGCCAGCAGTCCGACCGACAGGGGGCGAATCTCTGGGGCCAACGTCCTGACTTTC. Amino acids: CASSPTDRGRISGANVLTF.

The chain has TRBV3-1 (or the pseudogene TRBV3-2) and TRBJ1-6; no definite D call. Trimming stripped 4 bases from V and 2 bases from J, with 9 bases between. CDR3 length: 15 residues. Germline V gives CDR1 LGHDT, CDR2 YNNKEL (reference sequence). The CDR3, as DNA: TGTGCCAGCAGCCCGCCCTATACCTATAATTCACCCCTCCACTTT. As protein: CASSPPYTYNSPLHF.

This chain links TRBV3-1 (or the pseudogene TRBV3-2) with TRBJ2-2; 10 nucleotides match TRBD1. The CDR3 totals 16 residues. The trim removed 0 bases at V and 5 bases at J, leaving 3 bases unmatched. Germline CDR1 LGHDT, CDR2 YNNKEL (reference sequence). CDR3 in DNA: TGTGCCAGCAGCCAAGATGAGGGACAGGGGACCGGGGAGCTGTTTTTT. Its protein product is CASSQDEGQGTGELFF.